These 21 T cell receptor beta chains were sequenced from one sample in a study of T-cell reconstitution after alpha-beta-depleted transplantation in children. Library preparation (for TCRbeta) was performed with unique molecular identifiers. TCRdb passed the PCR reads through MiXCR, listing each CDR3 protein once. The sample has a few hundred thousand distinct CDR3 sequences, around 9.1% seen once. The sequencing here drew on PBMCs, taken before TCRalphabeta/CD19-depleted stem cell transplant. These receptors all come from a boy under two years old with acute myeloid leukemia, due to receive a stem cell transplant.

This clonotype appeared many times. The gene calls are TRBV5-1 and TRBJ2-7, with D maybe TRBD2 (5 bases). There are 14 residues in the CDR3. Deletions cut 0 bases from V and 7 bases from J, with 14 bases between. Germline V gene sequence: CDR1 SGHRS, CDR2 YFSETQ. CDR3 residues: CASSLVGRWEEQYF. CDR3 DNA: TGCGCCAGCAGCTTGGTAGGACGGTGGGAGGAGCAGTACTTC. Full variable domain (rest looked up from reference TRBV5-1 and TRBJ2-7): KAGVTQTPRYLIKTRGQQVTLSCSPISGHRSVSWYQQTPGQGLQFLFEYFSETQRNKGNFPGRFSGRQFSNSRSEMNVSTLELGDSALYLCASSLVGRWEEQYFGPGTRLTVT.

This clonotype was recorded at least ten times. The CDR3 protein is CASASAGGPTDTQYF. The CDR3 bases are TGTGCCAGCGCCTCAGCGGGGGGGCCAACAGATACGCAGTATTTT. This sequence joins TRBV7-3 and TRBJ2-3; 10 bases are a match to TRBD2. Per germline, CDR1 SGHTA and CDR2 FQGTGA. V lost 8 bases and J lost 3; bases outside the gene matches: 8. The CDR3 loop spans 15 amino acids.

This clonotype was picked up many times. CDR3 nucleotides: TGCAGTGCTAGGGGGGCCAGGAGCAACGCGGGACACGAGCAGTACTTC. It codes for CSARGARSNAGHEQYF. This chain joins TRBV20-1 and TRBJ2-7; perhaps D is TRBD1 or TRBD2 (6 bases each). V was trimmed by 3 bases and J by 5 bases, leaving 23 bases between them. The CDR3 runs to 16 residues. Germline values: CDR1 DFQATT, CDR2 SNEGSKA (reference sequence).

This clonotype was detected many times. The rearrangement joins TRBV20-1 to TRBJ2-5; 11 positions match TRBD2. There are 13 residues in the CDR3. Trimming cost V 1 base and J 5 bases; bases outside gene matches: 0. CDR1 is DFQATT and CDR2 is SNEGSKA in the germline V gene (reference sequence). The CDR3: CSARGLAGETQYF. The CDR3 DNA reads as TGCAGTGCTAGAGGACTAGCGGGGGAGACCCAGTACTTC.

This clonotype was observed at least ten times. J is TRBJ2-7 and V is TRBV11-2; 7 nucleotides agree with TRBD1. The CDR3 contains 14 residues. CDR1 is SGHAT, CDR2 FQNNGV, per germline. V lost 3 bases and J lost 2; bases outside the gene matches: 4. DNA of the CDR3: TGTGCCAGCAGCTTCCGGGACAGCGCCTACGAGCAGTACTTC. Translation gives CASSFRDSAYEQYF.

This clonotype showed up many times. The J gene is TRBJ2-3, the V gene TRBV12-3 or TRBV12-4; 8 nucleotides agree with TRBD1. Trimming cost V 2 bases and J 6 bases; bases outside gene matches: 7. The CDR3 spans 15 residues. As DNA, the CDR3 is TGTGCCAGCAGTTTAACCGACAGGGGTTCCGATACGCAGTATTTT. This encodes CASSLTDRGSDTQYF.

There are many counts of this clonotype. This sequence joins TRBV20-1 and TRBJ2-4; 8 bases are shared with TRBD1. V dropped 3 bases and J dropped 4; count of bases not matched to a gene: 8. Germline V gene data show CDR1 as DFQATT and CDR2 as SNEGSKA (reference sequence). The CDR3 contains 15 residues. CDR3 nucleotide sequence: TGCAGTGCTAGCCGCACAGGGGGGACAAAAAACATTCAGTACTTC. This encodes CSASRTGGTKNIQYF.

This clonotype has at least ten counts. The rearrangement uses TRBV4-3 and TRBJ2-1, with 7 bases identical to TRBD2. The V segment lost 1 base and the J segment 2 bases; nucleotides outside the gene matches: 2. Germline values: CDR1 LGHNA, CDR2 YSLEER. This CDR3 comprises 15 residues. The CDR3 region has the DNA TGCGCCAGCAGCCAAGGGCTAGCGGCCTACAATGAGCAGTTCTTC. Its protein is CASSQGLAAYNEQFF.

This clonotype was found many times. This rearrangement joins TRBV5-1 to TRBJ1-1; 7 nucleotides match TRBD1. The germline V gene encodes CDR1 SGHRS and CDR2 YFSETQ. The CDR3 is 14 amino acids. J gave up 5 bases and V 5 bases, and 9 bases lay outside the gene matches. Here the CDR3 reads CASSMEGARTEAFF. DNA of the CDR3: TGCGCCAGCAGTATGGAGGGGGCAAGGACTGAAGCTTTCTTT.

In its sample, this clonotype was seen many times. The genes are TRBV5-5 and TRBJ2-3, with D possibly matching TRBD2 (5 bases). This CDR3 is 13 amino acids long. Germline assignment: CDR1 SGHKS and CDR2 YYEKEE (reference sequence). V was clipped by 4 bases and J by 3 bases, with 9 bases between them. As DNA, the CDR3 is TGTGCCAGCAGCCCGGGATTTACAGATACGCAGTATTTT. Encoded protein: CASSPGFTDTQYF. Full variable domain (missing parts from reference TRBV5-5 and TRBJ2-3): DAGVTQSPTHLIKTRGQQVTLRCSPISGHKSVSWYQQVLGQGPQFIFQYYEKEERGRGNFPDRFSARQFPNYSSELNVNALLLGDSALYLCASSPGFTDTQYFGPGTRLTVL.

At least ten counts were recorded for this clonotype. The V and J genes are TRBV28 and TRBJ2-2, with D possibly being TRBD1 (5 bases). Trimming shortened V by 5 bases and J by 3 bases, and 19 bases separated the two germline ends. This CDR3 is built from 17 residues. Germline loops: CDR1 MDHEN, CDR2 SYDVKM. The CDR3 region is CASSATEWGTDTGELFF. In nucleotides, the CDR3 is TGTGCCAGCAGTGCCACGGAGTGGGGCACGGACACCGGGGAGCTGTTTTTT. Together with reference TRBV28 and TRBJ2-2, the CDR3 gives the full variable domain: DVKVTQSSRYLVKRTGEKVFLECVQDMDHENMFWYRQDPGLGLRLIYFSYDVKMKEKGDIPEGYSVSREKKERFSLILESASTNQTSMYLCASSATEWGTDTGELFFGEGSRLTVL.

This clonotype occurred many times. J is TRBJ2-3 and V is TRBV7-2; D remains ambiguous. Deletions cut 3 bases from V and 6 bases from J, with 10 bases between. CDR3 length: 13 amino acids. Germline V gene data show CDR1 as SGHTA and CDR2 as FQGNSA. Here the CDR3 DNA reads TGTGCCAGCAGCTTGTCGGGCTGGGATACGCAGTATTTT. Residues: CASSLSGWDTQYF. Drawing the rest from reference TRBV7-2 and TRBJ2-3, the complete variable domain is GAGVSQSPSNKVTEKGKDVELRCDPISGHTALYWYRQSLGQGLEFLIYFQGNSAPDKSGLPSDRFSAERTGGSVSTLTIQRTQQEDSAVYLCASSLSGWDTQYFGPGTRLTVL.

This chain uses TRBV6-2 or TRBV6-3 with TRBJ1-6; D not resolved. Germline assignment: CDR1 MNHEY and CDR2 SVGEGT. CDR3 size: 16 residues. V gave up 2 bases and J gave up 1 base, with 9 bases separating them. The chain's CDR3 is CASSYRPGSYNSPLHF. CDR3 nucleotide sequence: TGTGCCAGCAGTTACCGGCCCGGGTCCTATAATTCACCCCTCCACTTT.

This clonotype showed up many times. This chain links TRBV29-1 with TRBJ2-7, with TRBD2 identical over 10 bases. Per germline, CDR1 SQVTM and CDR2 ANQGSEA. The CDR3 runs 14 residues. Trimming removed 5 bases from V and 1 base from J; junction bases left unmatched: 5. CDR3 amino acids: CSVKSGGDSYEQYF. CDR3 nucleotide sequence: TGCAGCGTTAAGAGCGGGGGGGATTCCTACGAGCAGTACTTC.

In its sample, this clonotype was seen many times. This rearrangement joins TRBV25-1 to TRBJ1-1, with unresolved D. V was pared by 1 base and J by 2 bases, with 2 bases between. This CDR3 has 12 residues. Germline loops: CDR1 MGHDK, CDR2 SYGVNS. The CDR3 spells CASSEFNTEAFF. The CDR3 DNA follows: TGTGCCAGCAGTGAATTTAACACTGAAGCTTTCTTT.

This clonotype was detected ten times or more. The chain employs TRBV6-5 and TRBJ2-3, with 7 bases identical to TRBD2. J was trimmed by 1 base and V by 3 bases; bases with no gene match: 7. CDR3 length equals 16 residues. Germline V CDR1 and CDR2: MNHEY, SVGAGI. The CDR3: CASSYVLADGTDTQYF. DNA of the CDR3: TGTGCCAGCAGTTATGTCCTAGCGGATGGCACAGATACGCAGTATTTT.

The table lists this clonotype with many counts. V and J are TRBV28 and TRBJ2-7; D is unclear. Germline CDR1 is MDHEN and CDR2 is SYDVKM. Trimming left V 9 bases short and J 1 base short, with 10 bases between. The CDR3 is 12 amino acids. CDR3 bases: TGTGCCAGTAAAGAAGGATCCTACGAGCAGTACTTC. It specifies CASKEGSYEQYF.

In its sample, this clonotype was seen many times. The V gene is TRBV7-9, the J gene TRBJ1-2; 10 nucleotides align to TRBD1. There are 15 residues in the CDR3. J gave up 8 bases and V 4 bases, and 10 bases lay outside the gene matches. CDR1 SEHNR and CDR2 FQNEAQ come from the germline V gene (reference sequence). CDR3: CASSSSDRGLEGYTF. In DNA form, the CDR3 reads TGTGCCAGCAGCTCCTCGGACAGGGGGTTAGAGGGCTACACCTTC.

This chain links TRBV27 with TRBJ2-7; D not certain. CDR3 length: 14 residues. V was shortened by 4 bases and J by 2 bases, with 12 bases between the two germline ends. Germline assignment: CDR1 MNHEY and CDR2 SMNVEV (reference sequence). This CDR3 reads CASSSQLRTYEQYF. The CDR3 nucleotides read TGTGCCAGCAGTTCCCAATTGCGTACCTACGAGCAGTACTTC.

There are many counts of this clonotype. The V call is TRBV6-2 or TRBV6-3, the J call TRBJ2-1; TRBD2 aligns across 9 bases. CDR1 is MNHEY, CDR2 SVGEGT, per germline. Trimming removed 2 bases from V and 4 bases from J; junction bases left unmatched: 3. The CDR3 has 15 residues. CDR3 in amino acids: CASSYLGLAYNEQFF. The CDR3 DNA sequence: TGTGCCAGCAGTTACCTCGGACTAGCGTACAATGAGCAGTTCTTC.

This chain joins TRBV5-1 and TRBJ2-3; perhaps TRBD1 as D (6 bases). The CDR3 has 15 amino acids. Trimming took 0 bases from V and 1 from J, leaving 9 bases between them. Germline V lookup: CDR1 SGHRS, CDR2 YFSETQ. CDR3 region: CASSLAGEGTDTQYF. Here the CDR3 DNA reads TGCGCCAGCAGCTTGGCAGGGGAAGGCACAGATACGCAGTATTTT.